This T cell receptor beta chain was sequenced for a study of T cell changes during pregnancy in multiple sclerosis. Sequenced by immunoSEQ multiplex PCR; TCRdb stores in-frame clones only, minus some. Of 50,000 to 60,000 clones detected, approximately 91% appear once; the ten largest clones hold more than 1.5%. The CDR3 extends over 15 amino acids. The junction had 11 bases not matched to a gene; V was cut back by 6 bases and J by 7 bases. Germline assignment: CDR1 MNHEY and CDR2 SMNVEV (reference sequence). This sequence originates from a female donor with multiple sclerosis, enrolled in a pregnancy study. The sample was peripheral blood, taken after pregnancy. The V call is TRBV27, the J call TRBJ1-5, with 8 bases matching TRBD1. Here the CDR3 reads CASSPDRGFGQPQHF. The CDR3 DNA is TGTGCCAGCAGCCCTGACAGGGGATTCGGACAGCCCCAGCATTTT.